This entry describes one TCR beta chain. This clone has a single count. No antigen is known for it. Base quality data are lacking; no much larger clone is found one base away. The CDR3 holds 14 amino acids from the cysteine to the phenylalanine. This entry keeps only the CDR3 DNA: 42 bases, framed from base 1. For CDR1 and CDR2, the germline V gene lists SGHRS and YFSETQ. V and J are truncated by 6 bases and 6 bases respectively, leaving an intervening sequence of 15 bases. This sample was taken from a study of blood T cell repertoires in COVID-19 (dated by TCRdb to 2020 to 2021). Study-level background: Samples from collaborators originated in the United States, Italy and Spain and spanned both the acute and convalescent phases of COVID-19. Subjects who had been exposed to COVID-19, were actively infected with it, or had recovered from it provided the deeply sampled blood TCRbeta repertoires that made up the dataset. The material from the prospective study consisted of cDNA or gDNA derived from T cells, B-cell-depleted T cells, or PBMCs. Samples came from the ongoing ImmuneRACE study (first 160 participants) plus 1,254 subjects from 6 global collaborators. The sample metadata nearly always contained a de-identified subject ID, COVID-19 status, age in years and sex. The repertoires were made available in a free public database intended to serve as a resource for research on the immune response to SARS-CoV-2. Where available, HLA class I and class II types were obtained from metadata supplied by the sample provider rather than from assay-based typing. What the study reported, not specific to this receptor: The amount of clinical and demographic metadata varied by source and participant and was provided uncurated.

In the prospective study, participants were roughly 18 to 100 years old, resided in 20 to 30 geographic areas of the United States, and were enrolled through a virtual design. Cohort assignment in the prospective study relied on participant-reported clinical history from a screening survey and a study questionnaire. ImmuneRACE Cohort 3 recovered participants were defined by two consecutive negative NP/OP PCR tests, healthcare professional clearance, or symptom resolution. In the prospective study, mobile phlebotomists collected whole blood, serum and a nasopharyngeal or oropharyngeal swab from each participant. Participants in the prospective study had the option to provide additional blood draws and questionnaires over an approximately two-month period. Before DNA extraction, prospective study blood samples were shipped either frozen or at room temperature. TCRbeta CDR3 regions were amplified from genomic DNA by means of the immunoSEQ Assay, a bias-controlled multiplex PCR. As for how the authors treated the data: The number of nucleated cells in each sample was estimated from the amplification of reference gene primers within the assay. To quantify the absolute abundance of each unique TCRbeta CDR3 rearrangement, sequence reads were collapsed and filtered. For each sample, productive Simpson clonality was calculated by taking the square root of Simpson's diversity index across productive rearrangements. TCRdb mirrors the immuneACCESS table, restricted to in-frame sequences. Some clones are absent from its copies; in checked studies, under half trace to an unresolved V gene, and the reason for the others is unknown. That table is the source of V, J and clone size, and D and trimming were worked out from the DNA. In this sample the table shows fewer than 250,000 clones, approximately 84% of which occur a single time. The ten largest clones capture more than 2.5% of the sample.

The sequencing sample was made of PBMCs or T cells enriched from blood (not recorded which). Recombination connected TRBV5-1 to TRBJ2-2; the D gene is perhaps TRBD2, on 6 matching bases. The receptor's source is a woman aged 30 to 39 who had recovered from COVID-19. The CDR3 region reads CASTSGTYSGELFF. The nucleotide sequence reads as follows: TGCGCCAGCACCTCCGGGACTTACTCCGGGGAGCTGTTTTTT.